Here is one TCR beta chain with its context. The sample originates from a study of blood T cell repertoires in COVID-19. Study-wide background: Sources were T cells, B-cell-depleted T cells, or PBMCs; the material itself was cDNA or gDNA.

As originally analysed: Amplified reference gene primers provided the basis for estimating nucleated cell counts. The protocol was immunoSEQ multiplex PCR, while the TCRdb copy is restricted to in-frame clones and leaves out a portion. V, J and clone size derive from that table, while D and trimming were established from the DNA sequence. Of some 250,000 clones listed, 86% are singletons. The germline CDR1 and CDR2 sequences are MGHRA and YSYEKL. The CDR3 has 16 amino acids. Trimming cost V 0 bases and J 0 bases, with 12 bases left between them. The sequenced material came from peripheral blood. The chain has TRBV4-1 and TRBJ2-7; tentatively, D is TRBD1 (6 bases). The TCR was taken from a woman in her 30s who had recovered from COVID-19. The CDR3: CASSQDWTESSYEQYF. CDR3 in DNA: TGCGCCAGCAGCCAAGATTGGACAGAGAGCTCCTACGAGCAGTACTTC.